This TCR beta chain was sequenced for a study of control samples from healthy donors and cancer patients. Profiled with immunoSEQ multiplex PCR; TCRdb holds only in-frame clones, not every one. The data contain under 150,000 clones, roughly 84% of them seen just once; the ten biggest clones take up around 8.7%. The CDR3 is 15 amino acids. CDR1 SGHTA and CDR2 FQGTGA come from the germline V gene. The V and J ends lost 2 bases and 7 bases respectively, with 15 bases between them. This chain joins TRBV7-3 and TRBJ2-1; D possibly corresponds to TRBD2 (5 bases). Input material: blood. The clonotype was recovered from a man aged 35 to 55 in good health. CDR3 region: CASSLSSRGVNEQFF. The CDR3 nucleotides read TGTGCCAGCAGCTTATCCTCCCGGGGAGTGAATGAGCAGTTCTTC.